This TCR beta chain was found in a study of tumor and adjacent non-tumor tissue in lung cancer. Study details: On average, productive TCRbeta reads reached roughly 4.2 million per sample.

The J segment lost 6 bases and the V segment lost 1 base, leaving 13 bases of the junction unmatched. The CDR3 contains 19 residues. CDR1 and CDR2 from the germline V gene are SQVTM and ANQGSEA. Study-level points and caveats: Tumor tissue had significantly higher TCR diversity than normal lung. Tumor repertoires had a smaller top 100 clone share than normal lung.

TCRbeta libraries were built with three rounds of nested PCR, modified from ARM-PCR. TCRdb recomputed calls from the multiplex PCR reads with MiXCR, one row per CDR3 protein. The sample yields some 99,000 distinct CDR3 sequences, about 65% seen once. A note on this clonotype: Its antigen remains unidentified.

The template was RNA from unsorted bulk tissue. More than 3 cm separated this lung sample from the edge of the tumor. The source of this sequence is a man aged 60 to 75 with non-small cell lung cancer. The sample was distant non-tumor lung tissue. The chain employs TRBV29-1 and TRBJ2-1; TRBD2 matches at 15 bases. CDR3 region: CSVEGRTSGRVVGCNEQFF. The CDR3 nucleotides are TGCAGCGTTGAAGGCAGGACTAGCGGGAGGGTAGTTGGTTGCAATGAGCAGTTCTTC.